The T cell receptor beta chain under discussion was sequenced for a study of T cells of healthy individuals (dated by TCRdb to the late 2010s). As for this clonotype: Its antigen is not yet known. Base qualities are not at hand, and no much larger clone is one base apart.

The CDR3 starts with the cysteine, ends with the phenylalanine, and has 17 residues. Only CDR3 DNA remains: 51 bases, in frame from the first base. CDR1 and CDR2 were assigned from the germline V gene as LGHNA and YSLEER. A distance of 11 bases separates the germline ends of V and J, which lose 2 bases and 0 bases respectively. Library prep was done by 5' RACE. Data came from an Illumina MiSeq. Using fastp trimming at Q25 and MiXCR clonotype assembly, TCRdb reanalyzed the public sequencing data and kept in-frame beta chains. Under each unique CDR3 protein, matching rows form one entry showing the most common genes and DNA. Present in this sample are more than 85,000 distinct CDR3 sequences, around 17% of which were seen just once. The ten largest account for 6.2% of the sample.

The receptor was derived from a human donor in good health. Rearrangement joined TRBV4-3 to TRBJ2-6, with TRBD2 tentatively as D gene (6 bases match). The CDR3 sequence is CASSQWRGHSGANVLTF. The bases are TGCGCCAGCAGCCAATGGAGGGGTCACTCTGGGGCCAACGTCCTGACTTTC.